Below, one TCR beta chain is given with its context. The CDR3 consists of 16 residues. Germline V CDR1 and CDR2: LGHDT, YNNKEL (reference sequence). The junction had 9 bases not matched to a gene; V was cut back by 3 bases and J by 5 bases. These data belong to a study of blood T cell repertoires in COVID-19. Among Cohort 3 donors, those recovered had two negative PCRs, clearance, or symptom resolution. Produced via immunoSEQ multiplex PCR; TCRdb's table is partial and in-frame only. The sample yields some 240,000 clones, around 81% seen once. The source is a man in his fifties or sixties who had recovered from COVID-19. The V and J genes are TRBV3-1 (or the pseudogene TRBV3-2) and TRBJ1-2; 10 bases are a match to TRBD1. Sequences were obtained from PBMCs or T cells enriched from blood (not recorded which). Here the CDR3 DNA reads TGTGCCAGCAGCCATTCCTCCGGACAGGGGGTGTATGGCTACACCTTC. Encoded protein: CASSHSSGQGVYGYTF.